What follows are 32 T cell receptor beta chains derived from one specimen sequenced in a study of tumor-infiltrating lymphocytes in primary liver carcinoma. Each 20-30 mg portion of unsorted bulk tissue served as the source for co-extraction of RNA and DNA. A primer in the constant region served to generate TCR beta cDNA from about 470 ng of total RNA. TCR beta libraries came from three nested multiplex PCR rounds using slightly modified ARM-PCR. Forward primers for TRBV1-TRBV30 and a C-beta reverse primer served the first two PCR rounds, at around 11 cycles each. From the multiplex PCR reads, TCRdb called clonotypes with MiXCR, one entry per CDR3 protein. The table shows tens of thousands of distinct CDR3 sequences, with roughly 69% occurring only once. The sequenced sample was liver tumor tissue from sampling region 4. Subset here: tumor region T4, right-lateral pole. The receptors shown here come from a middle-aged man with primary liver carcinoma and hepatitis B virus infection.

On this clonotype: One end of the junction fails to match germline, which may point to a read error. The rearrangement uses TRBV4-2 and TRBJ2-1; D is possibly TRBD1 or TRBD2 (5 bases each). CDR3 length: 16 amino acids. Germline V gene lookup returns CDR1 LGHNA and CDR2 YNFKEQ. The CDR3 sequence is CAISQDGGRTYNEQFF. As DNA, the CDR3 is TGCGCCATCAGCCAAGATGGGGGTAGGACCTACAATGAGCAGTTCTTC.

Notes on this clonotype: Likely a read error: the CDR3 ends without its conserved phenylalanine or tryptophan. This rearrangement joins TRBV11-2 to TRBJ2-7; D unclear. The CDR3 runs 12 residues. CDR1 and CDR2 (germline): SGHAT, FQNNGV. As DNA, the CDR3 is TGCGCTAACAGATCGAACAGCTACGAGCAGTACCTC. It is translated as CANRSNSYEQYL.

This clonotype showed up just a few times. V usage is TRBV12-3 or TRBV12-4 and J usage is TRBJ1-1; D may be TRBD1 (6 bases). V was shortened by 5 bases and J by 11 bases, with 15 bases between the two germline ends. CDR3 length: 12 residues. The CDR3 DNA follows: TGTGCCAGCAGTGAACAGGGTGTGTTGGCTTTCTTT. Translation gives CASSEQGVLAFF.

CDR3 loop: CNVSPGDTQYF. Written as DNA, the CDR3 is TGCAATGTTTCCCCAGGAGATACGCAGTATTTT. This rearrangement joins TRBV29-1 to TRBJ2-3; no reliable D call. This CDR3 contains 11 residues. The germline gives CDR1 SQVTM, CDR2 ANQGSEA.

This clonotype was seen only once. The junction and the germline gene differ at one end; a read error may be behind it. The chain couples TRBV2 to TRBJ1-5; TRBD1 agrees at 7 bases. From germline, CDR1 is SNHLY and CDR2 FYNNEI. The CDR3 extends over 14 amino acids. The DNA of the CDR3 is TGTGCCAGCAGCGCGGTAGGGGGCAATCGGCCCAAGCATTTT. Translating gives CASSAVGGNRPKHF.

This clonotype was found once. Just one base apart from a much larger clone, this may be a read error. The chain couples TRBV28 to TRBJ2-7; D not certain. Germline-derived CDR1 and CDR2 are MDHEN and SYDVKM. This CDR3 contains 15 residues. The CDR3 DNA sequence: TGTACCAGCAGTTCTTACTCGAGGAGCCCCTACGAGCAGTACTTC. The encoded protein is CTSSSYSRSPYEQYF. Using reference TRBV28 and TRBJ2-7 for the parts outside the CDR3, the full variable domain is DVKVTQSSRYLVKRTGEKVFLECVQDMDHENMFWYRQDPGLGLRLIYFSYDVKMKEKGDIPEGYSVSREKKERFSLILESASTNQTSMYLCTSSSYSRSPYEQYFGPGTRLTVT.

This clonotype was seen many times. The rearrangement links TRBV28 to TRBJ2-5, with D perhaps being TRBD1 or TRBD2 (5 bases each). This CDR3 contains 14 residues. CDR1 is MDHEN and CDR2 is SYDVKM in the germline V gene. The V end lost 8 bases, the J end lost 7 bases, and 20 bases lay between the germline ends. The CDR3 DNA is TGTGCCAGCTCTTATTCCGGGGCCCCAGGGACCCAGTACTTC. Translating gives CASSYSGAPGTQYF.

The chain carries TRBV6-1 and TRBJ1-2; a weak D match, TRBD1 (5 bases). This CDR3 is 13 amino acids long. Trimming removed 6 bases at V and 12 bases at J, with 20 bases between. Germline loops: CDR1 MNHNS, CDR2 SASEGT. CDR3 DNA: TGTGCCAGCAGCATTCCCGGGACCTTCAGTGACACCTTC. This translates into CASSIPGTFSDTF.

Comment on this clonotype: The conserved final phenylalanine or tryptophan is absent from the CDR3, which likely points to a read error. The V gene is TRBV6-5, the J gene TRBJ2-6; 12 nucleotides agree with TRBD2. The germline V gene has CDR1 MNHEY and CDR2 SVGAGI. The CDR3 is 19 amino acids. V shed 4 bases, J shed 1 base, and the junction held 8 bases outside the gene matches. As DNA, the CDR3 is TGTGCCAGCAGTTCGTTCGGGACTAGCGGGTATTCTGGGGCCAACGTCCTGACTTCA. Amino acids: CASSSFGTSGYSGANVLTS.

The CDR3 is CASSHVSGRANEQFF. The DNA of the CDR3 is TGTGCCAGTAGTCATGTGAGCGGGAGGGCCAATGAGCAGTTCTTC. The chain joins TRBV4-2 to TRBJ2-1; the match to TRBD2 covers 10 bases. The CDR3 is 15 amino acids. Per germline, CDR1 LGHNA and CDR2 YNFKEQ. The junction had 11 bases not matched to a gene; V was cut back by 9 bases and J by 6 bases.

Regarding this clonotype: At one of its ends the junction is not consistent with the germline gene, which may arise from a read error. This sequence joins TRBV11-2 and TRBJ2-7, with D tentatively TRBD1 (6 bases). This CDR3 is built from 14 residues. Germline-derived CDR1 and CDR2 are SGHAT and FQNNGV. Written as DNA, the CDR3 is TGTACCAGCAGCTTATCAGGGGAATCTTACGAGCAGTACTTC. Residues: CTSSLSGESYEQYF.

Note on this clonotype: The CDR3 ends on some other residue instead of the conserved phenylalanine or tryptophan, so this is likely a read error. J is TRBJ2-7 and V is TRBV11-1; tentatively, D is TRBD2 (6 bases). The CDR3 extends over 15 amino acids. Germline CDR1 reads SGHAT; CDR2 reads FQDESV (reference sequence). Trimming cost V 9 bases and J 4 bases, with 22 bases left between them. The CDR3 nucleotides are TGTGCCAGAAACTTAACGGGATCGGGAGAATACGAGCAGTACCTC. This codes for CARNLTGSGEYEQYL.

Comments on this clonotype: At one boundary the junction diverges from the germline segment, which might be a read error. The chain links TRBV6-6 to TRBJ2-2; D assignment may be TRBD1 or TRBD2 (7 bases each). Germline V gene data show CDR1 as MNHNY and CDR2 as SVGAGI (reference sequence). There are 15 residues in the CDR3. CDR3 DNA: TGTGTCAGCACTGCAGGGGGGGTGAACACCGGGGAGCTGTTTTTT. This gives the protein CVSTAGGVNTGELFF.

This clonotype is categorized as medium-sized. V is TRBV10-3 and J is TRBJ2-3; TRBD2 aligns across 8 bases. CDR1 ENHRY and CDR2 SYGVKD come from the germline V gene. V lost 10 bases to trimming and J lost 3 bases; unmatched junction nucleotides: 6. This CDR3 has 13 amino acids. The CDR3 is CATRTSLTDTQYF. In DNA form, the CDR3 reads TGTGCCACTCGGACTAGCTTGACAGATACGCAGTATTTT.

This clonotype was observed a handful of times. The chain carries TRBV7-8 and TRBJ2-7; D might be TRBD2 (5 bases). CDR1 is SGHVS, CDR2 FQNEAQ, per germline. The CDR3 is 18 amino acids. V was pared by 8 bases and J by 3 bases, with 29 bases between. CDR3 region: CASHRTPPGGSRYYEQYF. For the CDR3, the DNA is TGTGCCAGCCACCGAACACCACCCGGAGGTAGCCGGTACTACGAGCAGTACTTC.

The chain recombines TRBV7-8 with TRBJ2-3; possibly TRBD2 for D (5 bases). This CDR3 is built from 14 residues. The V gene lost 5 bases and the J gene lost 4 bases, with 13 bases spanning the gap. Per the germline V gene, CDR1 is SGHVS and CDR2 is FQNEAQ. The CDR3 region is CASSISEYSDTQYF. For the CDR3, the DNA is TGTGCCAGCAGCATTAGCGAATACTCAGATACGCAGTATTTT. Complete variable domain (other parts from reference TRBV7-8 and TRBJ2-3): GAGVSQSPRYKVAKRGQDVALRCDPISGHVSLFWYQQALGQGPEFLTYFQNEAQLDKSGLPSDRFFAERPEGSVSTLKIQRTQQEDSAVYLCASSISEYSDTQYFGPGTRLTVL.

Note on this clonotype: A junction end diverges from the germline sequence, so it may reflect a read error. The J gene is TRBJ2-1, the V gene TRBV4-1; 7 bases match TRBD2. Germline V gene lookup returns CDR1 MGHRA and CDR2 YSYEKL. This CDR3 contains 17 residues. CDR3 region: CASSPRGVVGGRSEQFF. In DNA, the CDR3 is TGCGCTAGCAGTCCCAGAGGGGTAGTGGGAGGGCGTAGTGAGCAATTCTTC.

On this clonotype: The germline gene is not matched at one end of the junction; a read error may be the cause. The chain links TRBV4-1 to TRBJ2-1; the D gene is possibly TRBD2 (5 bases). The CDR3 is 15 residues long. Looked up from germline, CDR1 is MGHRA and CDR2 is YSYEKL. For the CDR3, the DNA is TGCGCCAGCAGGCAAGAAGGGAGCACGGGCCGGAAGCAGTTCTTC. This gives the protein CASRQEGSTGRKQFF.

Turning to this clonotype: The conserved final phenylalanine or tryptophan is absent from the CDR3, which likely points to a read error. It is unclear where the CDR3 begins or ends on the DNA, so no DNA is shown, and the CDR3 is as TCRdb lists it. This chain connects TRBV11-2 to TRBJ2-7. The CDR3 spans 14 residues, counting both ends. The germline V gene has CDR1 SGHAT and CDR2 FQNNGV. The CDR3 sequence is CANSSNRNSYEEYL.

This clonotype was found a few times. No conserved phenylalanine or tryptophan is present at the end of the CDR3, so a read error is the likely explanation. The chain uses TRBV6-1 and TRBJ1-2; D uncertain. V gave up 4 bases and J gave up 8 bases, with 11 bases separating them. CDR1 is MNHNS, CDR2 SASEGT, per germline. CDR3 length equals 12 residues. In DNA, the CDR3 is TGTGCCAGCAGTGCCCCCCTATACGGCTACACCCTC. This translates into CASSAPLYGYTL.

The rearrangement joins TRBV11-3 to TRBJ2-3; 10 nucleotides match TRBD2. Germline V gives CDR1 SGHNT, CDR2 YENEEA. V dropped 6 bases and J dropped 6; count of bases not matched to a gene: 12. CDR3 size: 16 residues. In DNA form, the CDR3 reads TGTGCCAGCAGTGGCAGCCAAGCGGGAGGGGTGGATACGCAGTATTTT. Translating gives CASSGSQAGGVDTQYF.

This clonotype was detected once. V is TRBV29-1 and J is TRBJ2-3, with 7 bases aligning to TRBD2. The J segment lost 5 bases and the V segment lost 8 bases, leaving 16 bases of the junction unmatched. The CDR3 covers 15 residues. Germline CDR1 is SQVTM and CDR2 is ANQGSEA. CDR3 in amino acids: CSIRTSGGWKDTQYF. The CDR3 region has the DNA TGCAGCATACGGACTAGTGGGGGTTGGAAAGATACGCAGTATTTT.

The chain joins TRBV24-1 to TRBJ2-4, with 9 bases that match TRBD1. Germline V lookup: CDR1 KGHDR, CDR2 SFDVKD. The CDR3 runs to 15 residues. J lost 16 bases, V lost 2 bases, and 14 bases had no gene match. The CDR3 protein is CATSDSTGGVNIRYF. CDR3 nucleotides: TGTGCCACCAGTGATTCGACAGGGGGGGTGAACATTCGATACTTC.

In the case of this clonotype: The junction differs from germline at one of its ends, possibly a read error. V usage is TRBV11-1 and J usage is TRBJ2-4; D is perhaps TRBD2 (5 bases). This CDR3 comprises 14 residues. Germline CDR1 and CDR2: SGHAT and FQDESV (reference sequence). CDR3 sequence (DNA): TGTGCCAGCAGCCCCCCTCTAGCCAAAAGCATTCCGTACTTC. Amino acids: CASSPPLAKSIPYF. Together with reference TRBV11-1 and TRBJ2-4, the CDR3 gives the full variable domain: EAEVAQSPRYKITEKSQAVAFWCDPISGHATLYWYRQILGQGPELLVQFQDESVVDDSQLPKDRFSAERLKGVDSTLKIQPAELGDSAMYLCASSPPLAKSIPYFGAGTRLSVL.

As for this clonotype: A much more abundant neighbour one base away suggests this may be a read error. This chain joins TRBV4-3 and TRBJ2-1, with D hard to call. This CDR3 contains 14 residues. Germline lookup yields CDR1 LGHNA and CDR2 YSLEER. Trimming removed 1 base at V and 8 bases at J, with 12 bases between. The chain's CDR3 is CASSQGTNPDEQFF. Here the CDR3 DNA reads TGCGCCAGCAGCCAAGGGACCAATCCCGATGAGCAGTTCTTC.

This clonotype was seen a single time. This chain links TRBV19 with TRBJ2-1, with TRBD2 as a possible D gene (5 bases). Germline CDR1 reads LNHDA; CDR2 reads SQIVND (reference sequence). V lost 5 bases and J 7 bases, leaving 15 bases between the germline ends. The CDR3 loop spans 14 amino acids. CDR3 DNA sequence: TGTGCCAGTAGTTCGACGACTAACAAGAATGAGCAGTTCTTC. Its translation is CASSSTTNKNEQFF.

This chain connects TRBV4-2 to TRBJ1-1, with 9 bases identical to TRBD1. V was pared by 8 bases and J by 4 bases, with 8 bases of the junction left unmatched. This CDR3 is 14 amino acids long. Germline V gives CDR1 LGHNA, CDR2 YNFKEQ. In nucleotides, the CDR3 is TGTGCCAGCCAAGAGGTGACAGGGGGCACTGAAGCTTTCTTT. Protein sequence: CASQEVTGGTEAFF.

Of note for this clonotype: One junction end does not reproduce the germline sequence, and a read error may be involved. The chain has TRBV20-1 and TRBJ2-2, with D tentatively TRBD2 (6 bases). Germline V gene data show CDR1 as DFQATT and CDR2 as SNEGSKA (reference sequence). CDR3 length: 15 amino acids. This CDR3 reads CCARSQEGDAGELFF. Written as DNA, the CDR3 is TGCTGTGCTAGGAGTCAGGAGGGTGATGCCGGGGAGCTGTTTTTT.

The chain combines TRBV11-1 with TRBJ1-6; no reliable D call. Per the germline V gene, CDR1 is SGHAT and CDR2 is FQDESV (reference sequence). V was shortened by 7 bases and J by 9 bases, with 13 bases between the two germline ends. This CDR3 contains 13 residues. CDR3 bases: TGTGCCAGCATCCGGACGCTGATTTCACCCCTCCACTTT. The encoded protein is CASIRTLISPLHF. Complete variable domain (other parts from reference TRBV11-1 and TRBJ1-6): EAEVAQSPRYKITEKSQAVAFWCDPISGHATLYWYRQILGQGPELLVQFQDESVVDDSQLPKDRFSAERLKGVDSTLKIQPAELGDSAMYLCASIRTLISPLHFGNGTRLTVT.

About this clonotype: At one of its ends the junction is not consistent with the germline gene, which may arise from a read error. The V and J genes are TRBV28 and TRBJ2-5, with D possibly being TRBD1 or TRBD2 (5 bases each). Germline V gene lookup returns CDR1 MDHEN and CDR2 SYDVKM. This CDR3 comprises 14 residues. CDR3 DNA sequence: TGTGATAGCAGTGGGGACCACCTCAGGCAGACTCAGTACTTC. This encodes CDSSGDHLRQTQYF.

In this sample, this clonotype turned up once. The J gene is TRBJ1-2, the V gene TRBV5-1; 10 bases map to TRBD1. J gave up 6 bases and V 4 bases, and 6 bases lay outside the gene matches. The CDR3 is made up of 14 amino acids. CDR1 is SGHRS and CDR2 is YFSETQ in the germline V gene. This CDR3 reads CASSQDRGSHGYTF. In DNA, the CDR3 is TGCGCCAGCAGCCAGGACAGGGGGTCCCATGGCTACACCTTC.

The table lists this clonotype with a count of one. V is TRBV28 and J is TRBJ1-5; D is unresolved. V shed 2 bases and J shed 2 bases, with 13 bases lying between them. This CDR3 region has 16 residues. Germline CDR1 and CDR2: MDHEN and SYDVKM. CDR3 residues: CASSLLKQTRNQPQHF. The CDR3 region has the DNA TGTGCCAGCAGTTTACTTAAACAGACTCGCAATCAGCCCCAGCATTTT.